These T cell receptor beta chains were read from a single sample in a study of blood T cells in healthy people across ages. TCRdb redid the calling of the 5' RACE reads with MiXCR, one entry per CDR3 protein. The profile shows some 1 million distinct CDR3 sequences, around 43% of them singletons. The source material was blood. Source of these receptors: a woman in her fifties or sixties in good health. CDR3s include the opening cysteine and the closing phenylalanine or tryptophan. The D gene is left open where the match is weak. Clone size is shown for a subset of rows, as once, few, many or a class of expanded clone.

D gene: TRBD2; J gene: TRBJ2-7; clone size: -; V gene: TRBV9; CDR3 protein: CASSVESGAGAGYEQYF; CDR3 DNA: TGTGCCAGCAGCGTAGAGTCCGGAGCGGGAGCTGGATACGAGCAGTACTTC
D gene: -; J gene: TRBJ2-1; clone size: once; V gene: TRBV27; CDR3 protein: CASSSLGGRSNEQFF; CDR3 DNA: TGTGCCAGCAGTTCCCTCGGTGGGAGGTCCAATGAGCAGTTCTTC
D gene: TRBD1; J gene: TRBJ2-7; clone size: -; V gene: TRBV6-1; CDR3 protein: CASSLPGGERYF; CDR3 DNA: TGTGCCAGCAGTCTGCCAGGGGGCGAGCGGTACTTC
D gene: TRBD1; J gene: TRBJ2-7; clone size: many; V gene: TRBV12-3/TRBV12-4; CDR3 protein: CASSPTGTAYEQYF; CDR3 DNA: TGTGCCAGCAGTCCAACCGGGACAGCCTACGAGCAGTACTTC
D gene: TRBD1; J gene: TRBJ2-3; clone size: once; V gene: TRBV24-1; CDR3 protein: CATRKDRDFSATQYF; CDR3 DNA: TGTGCCACCAGAAAGGACAGGGACTTTTCGGCTACGCAGTATTTT
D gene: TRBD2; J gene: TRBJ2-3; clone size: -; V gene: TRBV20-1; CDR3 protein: CSATTSGGTDTQYF; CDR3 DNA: TGCAGTGCTACGACTAGCGGGGGGACAGATACGCAGTATTTT
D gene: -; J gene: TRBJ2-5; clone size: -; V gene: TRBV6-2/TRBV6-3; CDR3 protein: CASKAGLRGTQYF; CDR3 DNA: TGTGCCAGCAAAGCCGGTCTGCGGGGGACCCAGTACTTC
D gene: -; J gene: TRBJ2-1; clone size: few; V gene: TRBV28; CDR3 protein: CASSGGPHNEQFF; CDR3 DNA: TGTGCCAGCAGTGGGGGACCACACAATGAGCAGTTCTTC
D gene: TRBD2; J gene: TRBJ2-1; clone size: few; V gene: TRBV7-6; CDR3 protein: CASSGGNGQGIASGRAYNEQFF; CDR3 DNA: TGTGCCAGCAGCGGGGGAAACGGACAGGGGATTGCTAGCGGGAGGGCCTACAATGAGCAGTTCTTC
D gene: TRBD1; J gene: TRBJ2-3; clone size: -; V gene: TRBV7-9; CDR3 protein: CASRQGAAGTQYF; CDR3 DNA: TGTGCCAGCAGACAGGGGGCCGCGGGGACGCAGTATTTT
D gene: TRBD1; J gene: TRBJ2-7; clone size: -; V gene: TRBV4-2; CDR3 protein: CASSQGDRESYEQYF; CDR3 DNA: TGTGCCAGCAGCCAAGGGGACAGGGAGAGCTACGAGCAGTACTTC